These 16 T cell receptor beta chains came from one sample sequenced in a study of response to subunit inactivated influenza vaccine. One entry per CDR3 protein results from TCRdb running MiXCR on the RT-PCR reads. The table includes about 780,000 distinct CDR3 sequences, approximately 17% detected once. Sequences were derived from PBMCs from blood, sampled approximately 5 days after vaccination. These TCRs come from a man aged 45-60 years who received an inactivated influenza vaccine.

CDR3 nucleotides: TGTGCCAGCAGCTTAATAGTAGGGGAAGCTGAGCAGTTCTTC. This translates into CASSLIVGEAEQFF. The chain employs TRBV7-2 and TRBJ2-1, with a tentative D call TRBD1 (5 bases). The CDR3 sequence is 14 residues long. Germline CDR1 reads SGHTA; CDR2 reads FQGNSA. V gave up 2 bases and J gave up 9 bases, with 14 bases separating them.

This chain uses TRBV5-1 with TRBJ1-3; TRBD1 matches at 7 bases. Germline-derived CDR1 and CDR2 are SGHRS and YFSETQ. There are 17 residues in the CDR3. Trimming at V came to 3 bases and at J to 8 bases, leaving 17 bases not matched to a gene. CDR3 sequence: CASSYRGTDAKADTIYF. In DNA form, the CDR3 reads TGCGCCAGCAGCTATCGCGGGACAGATGCAAAAGCGGACACCATATATTTT.

This clonotype was observed a handful of times. The rearrangement links TRBV4-3 to TRBJ2-3; D remains unclear. The CDR3 totals 14 residues. V gave up 0 bases and J gave up 3 bases, with 7 bases separating them. Germline CDR1 and CDR2: LGHNA and YSLEER. CDR3 sequence: CASSQESVTDTQYF. DNA of the CDR3: TGCGCCAGCAGCCAAGAATCGGTAACAGATACGCAGTATTTT.

This chain uses TRBV27 with TRBJ2-5; D unclear. This CDR3 spans 15 amino acids. The germline V gene encodes CDR1 MNHEY and CDR2 SMNVEV (reference sequence). V shed 1 base and J shed 2 bases, with 11 bases lying between them. The CDR3 bases are TGTGCCAGCAGTTTATGGGGTGGTGGGCAAGAGACCCAGTACTTC. Its translation is CASSLWGGGQETQYF.

J is TRBJ1-5 and V is TRBV6-5; D remains unclear. The V gene lost 2 bases and the J gene lost 6 bases, with 11 bases spanning the gap. The CDR3 has 14 amino acids. Germline CDR1 reads MNHEY; CDR2 reads SVGAGI. As DNA, the CDR3 is TGTGCCAGCAGTTACAGGCAGGAGGCTCAGCCCCAGCATTTT. The encoded protein is CASSYRQEAQPQHF.

This clonotype was seen ten or more times. The rearrangement uses TRBV29-1 and TRBJ2-7; tentative D call: TRBD1 (6 bases). Germline CDR1 and CDR2: SQVTM and ANQGSEA. V was trimmed by 4 bases and J by 1 base, leaving 11 bases between them. This CDR3 region has 13 residues. The CDR3 protein is CSVGTVVSYEQYF. CDR3 in DNA: TGCAGCGTTGGGACAGTAGTATCCTACGAGCAGTACTTC.

This clonotype was detected ten times or more. V is TRBV9 and J is TRBJ2-1; 11 bases fit TRBD1. The CDR3 sequence is 18 residues long. Germline V CDR1 and CDR2: SGDLS, YYNGEE. Losses at the gene ends were 2 bases for V and 0 bases for J; bases not matched to a gene: 7. CDR3 in DNA: TGTGCCAGCAGCGTGGACAGGGGGCCCCCCCTCTCCTACAATGAGCAGTTCTTC. It translates to CASSVDRGPPLSYNEQFF.

The chain employs TRBV24-1 and TRBJ2-1, with 7 bases matching TRBD2. J gave up 3 bases and V 3 bases, and 10 bases lay outside the gene matches. The CDR3 runs 17 residues. Germline V lookup: CDR1 KGHDR, CDR2 SFDVKD. The CDR3 DNA reads as TGTGCCACCAGTGATACGGCTAGCGGAGGGAACTACAATGAGCAGTTCTTC. Residues: CATSDTASGGNYNEQFF.

The chain carries TRBV12-3 or TRBV12-4 and TRBJ2-1; D unclear. V was pared by 3 bases and J by 9 bases, with 12 bases between. CDR3 size: 13 residues. CDR3 sequence (DNA): TGTGCCAGCAGTTTCGCCGGTATTGGTGAGCAGTTCTTC. It is translated as CASSFAGIGEQFF.

The chain uses TRBV9 and TRBJ2-5; 9 bases agree with TRBD1. Germline V gives CDR1 SGDLS, CDR2 YYNGEE. With 0 bases clipped from V and 6 bases from J, the junction kept 9 bases outside the gene matches. This CDR3 has 16 amino acids. The CDR3 DNA sequence: TGTGCCAGCAGCGTAGACCGCGGGACAGGGTTACAGACCCAGTACTTC. This sequence encodes CASSVDRGTGLQTQYF.

About this clonotype itself: A single base separates this from a much larger clone, so it may be a read error. V is TRBV12-3 or TRBV12-4 and J is TRBJ2-1, with D tentatively TRBD2 (6 bases). The CDR3 sequence is 15 residues long. The CDR3 protein is CASSFSGVLYNEQSF. In DNA form, the CDR3 reads TGTGCCAGCAGTTTTTCGGGGGTATTGTACAATGAGCAGTCCTTC.

This clonotype was detected ten times or more. The junction departs from germline at one end; a sequencing error may be responsible. The chain couples TRBV7-2 to TRBJ2-7, with TRBD1 as a possible D gene (5 bases). This CDR3 has 11 residues. The germline V gene encodes CDR1 SGHTA and CDR2 FQGNSA. The CDR3 region is CASTTAYEQYF. CDR3 sequence (DNA): TGTGCAAGCACGACAGCCTACGAGCAGTACTTC. Using reference TRBV7-2 and TRBJ2-7 for the parts outside the CDR3, the full variable domain is GAGVSQSPSNKVTEKGKDVELRCDPISGHTALYWYRQSLGQGLEFLIYFQGNSAPDKSGLPSDRFSAERTGGSVSTLTIQRTQQEDSAVYLCASTTAYEQYFGPGTRLTVT.

This rearrangement joins TRBV21-1 to TRBJ2-1; the table's D call of TRBD2 was not tested on the DNA. TRBV21-1 is a known pseudogene. This CDR3 has 15 amino acids. The CDR3 sequence is CASSSGEGRYNEQFF. CDR3 nucleotides: TGTGCCAGCAGCTCGGGGGAGGGCCGGTACAATGAGCAGTTCTTC.

This clonotype has only a few counts. The V call is TRBV20-1, the J call TRBJ2-5, with 11 bases identical to TRBD1. CDR3 length: 12 residues. Trimming removed 6 bases from V and 10 bases from J; junction bases left unmatched: 7. Germline V gene sequence: CDR1 DFQATT, CDR2 SNEGSKA (reference sequence). This chain's CDR3 is CSARTGGAIQYF. The CDR3 coding sequence is TGCAGTGCGAGGACAGGGGGCGCGATCCAGTACTTC.

This clonotype occurred a few times. The chain carries TRBV28 and TRBJ2-7, with D unresolved. Trimming stripped 6 bases from V and 7 bases from J, with 13 bases between. The CDR3 is 12 residues long. CDR1 is MDHEN and CDR2 is SYDVKM in the germline V gene. CDR3 in DNA: TGTGCCAGCAGCAGGCCTATGGGTGAGCAGTACTTC. Residues: CASSRPMGEQYF.

This clonotype was counted a few times. This sequence joins TRBV25-1 and TRBJ2-7; D unclear. V was pared by 0 bases and J by 5 bases, with 8 bases between. CDR1 and CDR2 from the germline V gene are MGHDK and SYGVNS. The CDR3 length is 13 residues. As DNA, the CDR3 is TGTGCCAGCAGTGAATACCCGATGGACGAGCAGTACTTC. Amino acids: CASSEYPMDEQYF.